This TCR beta chain is drawn from a study of tumor-infiltrating lymphocytes in oesophageal squamous cell carcinoma. MiXCR, applied by TCRdb to the PCR reads, yields one record per CDR3 protein. The table shows nearly 20,000 distinct CDR3 sequences, with more than 35% occurring only once. This CDR3 is built from 13 residues. V shed 6 bases and J 7 bases; nucleotides not matched to a gene: 8. CDR1 SGHTA and CDR2 FQGTGA come from the germline V gene. This clonotype originated in a male donor with esophageal squamous cell carcinoma. The source material was esophageal tumor tissue. The rearrangement joins TRBV7-3 to TRBJ2-7; 8 nucleotides agree with TRBD1. CDR3 residues: CASSWGTGEEQYF. The DNA of the CDR3 is TGTGCCAGCAGTTGGGGGACAGGCGAGGAGCAGTACTTC.